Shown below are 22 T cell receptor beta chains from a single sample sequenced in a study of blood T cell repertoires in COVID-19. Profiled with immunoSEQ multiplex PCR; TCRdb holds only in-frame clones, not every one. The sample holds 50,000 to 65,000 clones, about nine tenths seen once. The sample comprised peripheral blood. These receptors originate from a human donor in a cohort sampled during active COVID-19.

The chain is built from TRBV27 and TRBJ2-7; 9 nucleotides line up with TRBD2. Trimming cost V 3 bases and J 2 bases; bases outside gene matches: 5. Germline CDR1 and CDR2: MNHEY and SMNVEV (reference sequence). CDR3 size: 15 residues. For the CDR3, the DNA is TGTGCCAGCAGTTTTTCGGGCGGGAGGGCCTACGAGCAGTACTTC. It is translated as CASSFSGGRAYEQYF.

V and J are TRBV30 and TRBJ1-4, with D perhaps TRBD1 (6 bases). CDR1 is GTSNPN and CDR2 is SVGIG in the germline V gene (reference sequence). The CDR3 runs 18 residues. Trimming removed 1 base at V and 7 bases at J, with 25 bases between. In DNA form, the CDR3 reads TGTGCCTGGAGTGGGGGGCGACCGAGGGGGACCAAAACTGAAAAACTGTTTTTT. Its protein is CAWSGGRPRGTKTEKLFF.

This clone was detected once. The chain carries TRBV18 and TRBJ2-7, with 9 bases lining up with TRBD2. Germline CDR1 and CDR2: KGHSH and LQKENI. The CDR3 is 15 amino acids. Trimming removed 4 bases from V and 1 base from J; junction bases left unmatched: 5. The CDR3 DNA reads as TGTGCCAGCTCACAAAGCGGGGGGAGTTCCTACGAGCAGTACTTC. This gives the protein CASSQSGGSSYEQYF.

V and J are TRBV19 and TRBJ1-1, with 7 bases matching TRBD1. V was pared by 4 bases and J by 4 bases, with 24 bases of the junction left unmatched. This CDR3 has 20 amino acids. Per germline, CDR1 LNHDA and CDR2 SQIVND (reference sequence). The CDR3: CASSRRTGVDGASGGTEAFF. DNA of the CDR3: TGTGCCAGTAGTAGGCGGACAGGTGTCGATGGGGCGAGCGGGGGCACTGAAGCTTTCTTT.

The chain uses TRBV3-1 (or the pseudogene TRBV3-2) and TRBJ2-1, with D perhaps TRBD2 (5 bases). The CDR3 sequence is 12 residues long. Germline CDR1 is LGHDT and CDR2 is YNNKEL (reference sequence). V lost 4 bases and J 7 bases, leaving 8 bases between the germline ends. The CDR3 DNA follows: TGTGCCAGCAGCCTCCGAGGGAATGAGCAGTTCTTC. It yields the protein CASSLRGNEQFF.

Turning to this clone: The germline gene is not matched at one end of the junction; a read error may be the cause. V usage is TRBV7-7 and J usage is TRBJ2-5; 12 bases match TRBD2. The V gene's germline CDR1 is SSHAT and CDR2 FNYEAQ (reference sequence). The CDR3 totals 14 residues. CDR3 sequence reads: CASSLGLAGETQYF. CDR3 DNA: TGTGCTAGCAGCTTGGGACTAGCGGGAGAGACCCAGTACTTC.

This CDR3 reads CATMRDRVYNEQFF. The CDR3, as DNA: TGTGCCACCATGAGGGACAGGGTTTACAATGAGCAGTTCTTC. The V gene is TRBV15, the J gene TRBJ2-1, with 9 nucleotides matching TRBD1. The CDR3 runs 14 residues. J gave up 4 bases and V 7 bases, and 5 bases lay outside the gene matches. Germline-derived CDR1 and CDR2 are LNHNV and YYDKDF (reference sequence).

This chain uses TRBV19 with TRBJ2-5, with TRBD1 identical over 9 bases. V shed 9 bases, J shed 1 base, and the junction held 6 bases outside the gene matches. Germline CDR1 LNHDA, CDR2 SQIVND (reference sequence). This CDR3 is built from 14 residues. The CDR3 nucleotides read TGTGCCAGCAGAACAGGGGGCGGCCAAGAGACCCAGTACTTC. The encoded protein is CASRTGGGQETQYF.

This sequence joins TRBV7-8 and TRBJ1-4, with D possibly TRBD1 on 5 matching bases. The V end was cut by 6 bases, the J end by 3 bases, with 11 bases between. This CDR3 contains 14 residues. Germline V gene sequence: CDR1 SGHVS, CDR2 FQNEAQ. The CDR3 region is CASRPGHANEKLFF. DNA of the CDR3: TGTGCCAGCAGACCAGGACATGCTAATGAAAAACTGTTTTTT.

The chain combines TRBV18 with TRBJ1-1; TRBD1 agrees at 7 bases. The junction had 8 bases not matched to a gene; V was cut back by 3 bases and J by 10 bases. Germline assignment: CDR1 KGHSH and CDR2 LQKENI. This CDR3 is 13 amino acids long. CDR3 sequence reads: CASSPGQGVAAFF. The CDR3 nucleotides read TGTGCCAGCTCACCGGGGCAGGGGGTGGCAGCTTTCTTT.

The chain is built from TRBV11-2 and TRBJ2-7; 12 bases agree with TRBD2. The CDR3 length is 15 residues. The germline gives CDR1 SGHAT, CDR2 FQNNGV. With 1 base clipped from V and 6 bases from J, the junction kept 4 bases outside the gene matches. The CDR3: CASSLGLAGVGEQYF. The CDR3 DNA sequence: TGTGCCAGCAGCTTAGGACTAGCGGGAGTGGGCGAGCAGTACTTC.

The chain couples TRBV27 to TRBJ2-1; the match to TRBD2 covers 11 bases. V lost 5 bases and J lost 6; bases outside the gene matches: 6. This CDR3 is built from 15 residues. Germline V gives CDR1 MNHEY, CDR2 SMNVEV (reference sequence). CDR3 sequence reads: CASSAGTSGSNEQFF. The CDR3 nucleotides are TGTGCCAGCAGTGCCGGGACTAGCGGCTCCAATGAGCAGTTCTTC.

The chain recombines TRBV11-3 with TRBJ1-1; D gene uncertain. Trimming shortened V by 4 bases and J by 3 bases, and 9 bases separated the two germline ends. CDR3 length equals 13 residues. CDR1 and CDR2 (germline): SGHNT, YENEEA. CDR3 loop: CASSSSADTEAFF. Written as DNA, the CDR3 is TGTGCCAGCAGCTCCTCGGCGGACACTGAAGCTTTCTTT.

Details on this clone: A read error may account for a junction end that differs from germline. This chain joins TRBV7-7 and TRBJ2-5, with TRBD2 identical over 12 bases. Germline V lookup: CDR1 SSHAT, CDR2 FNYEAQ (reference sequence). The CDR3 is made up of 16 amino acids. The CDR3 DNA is TGTGCTAGCAGCACGGGAGGACTAGCGGGATTAGAGACCCAGTACTTC. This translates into CASSTGGLAGLETQYF.

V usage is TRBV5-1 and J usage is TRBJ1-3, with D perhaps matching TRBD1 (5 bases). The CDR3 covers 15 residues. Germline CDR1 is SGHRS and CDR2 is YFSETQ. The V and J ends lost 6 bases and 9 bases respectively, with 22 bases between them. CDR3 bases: TGCGCCAGCAATCTTGGTGGACATGCACCGGTCACCATATATTTT. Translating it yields CASNLGGHAPVTIYF.

Written as DNA, the CDR3 is TGCAGTGCTAGTCTTCAGGGAAGGACCGCAATGAACACTGAAGCTTTCTTT. This codes for CSASLQGRTAMNTEAFF. The J gene is TRBJ1-1, the V gene TRBV20-1; D possibly corresponds to TRBD1 (5 bases). The CDR3 consists of 17 residues. V lost 3 bases and J lost 0, with 20 bases in between. Per germline, CDR1 DFQATT and CDR2 SNEGSKA (reference sequence).

The CDR3, as DNA: TGTGCCAGCCTGCGGGGGACTGAAGCTTTCTTT. It specifies CASLRGTEAFF. The chain couples TRBV28 to TRBJ1-1; possibly TRBD1 for D (5 bases). Trimming pared 8 bases from V and 5 bases from J, leaving 9 bases between. Per the germline V gene, CDR1 is MDHEN and CDR2 is SYDVKM. The CDR3 loop spans 11 amino acids. Full variable domain (remainder filled in from reference TRBV28 and TRBJ1-1): DVKVTQSSRYLVKRTGEKVFLECVQDMDHENMFWYRQDPGLGLRLIYFSYDVKMKEKGDIPEGYSVSREKKERFSLILESASTNQTSMYLCASLRGTEAFFGQGTRLTVV.

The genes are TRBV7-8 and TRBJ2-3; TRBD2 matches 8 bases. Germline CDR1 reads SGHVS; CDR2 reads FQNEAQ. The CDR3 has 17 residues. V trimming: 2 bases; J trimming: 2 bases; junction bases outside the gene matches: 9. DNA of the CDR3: TGTGCCAGCAGCTTACCGCGGTTTAGCGGGACCACAGATACGCAGTATTTT. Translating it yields CASSLPRFSGTTDTQYF.

CDR3 DNA: TGCGCCAGCAGCCAACTTAGCGGGAGCACAGATACGCAGTATTTT. Amino acid sequence: CASSQLSGSTDTQYF. The genes are TRBV4-3 and TRBJ2-3, with TRBD2 matching over 7 bases. With V trimmed by 2 bases and J by 0 bases, 2 bases remained unmatched. Germline CDR1 reads LGHNA; CDR2 reads YSLEER. The CDR3 totals 15 residues.

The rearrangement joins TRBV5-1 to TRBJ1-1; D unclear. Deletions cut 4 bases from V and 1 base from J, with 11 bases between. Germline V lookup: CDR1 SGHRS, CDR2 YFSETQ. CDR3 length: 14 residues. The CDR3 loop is CASSATRGNTEAFF. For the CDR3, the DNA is TGCGCCAGCAGCGCTACTCGGGGGAACACTGAAGCTTTCTTT.

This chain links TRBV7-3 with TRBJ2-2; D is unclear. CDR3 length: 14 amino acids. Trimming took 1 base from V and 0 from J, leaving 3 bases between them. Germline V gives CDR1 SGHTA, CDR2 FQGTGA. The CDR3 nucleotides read TGTGCCAGCAGCTTAAAGCCGAACACCGGGGAGCTGTTTTTT. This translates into CASSLKPNTGELFF.

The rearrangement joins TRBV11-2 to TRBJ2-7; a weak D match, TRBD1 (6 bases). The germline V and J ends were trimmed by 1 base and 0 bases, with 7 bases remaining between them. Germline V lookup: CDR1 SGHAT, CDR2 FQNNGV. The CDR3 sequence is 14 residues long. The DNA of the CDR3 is TGTGCCAGCAGCTTAGGGACAGTCTCCTACGAGCAGTACTTC. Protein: CASSLGTVSYEQYF.